This T cell receptor beta chain stems from a study of blood T cells in healthy people across ages. Study findings and constraints: Across samples, TCR beta diversity tracked strongly with naive T cell percentage. Comparison with aged donors showed that long-lived donors had more naive CD4+ cells and higher diversity.

Primed by a sample-barcoded 5' primer and a J-beta primer mix, a second PCR proceeded for 7 to 11 cycles. Each cDNA molecule was tagged by a template-switch adaptor with 12 random nucleotides. Each CDR3 protein gets one entry after TCRdb re-called the 5' RACE reads with MiXCR. Altogether hundreds of thousands of distinct CDR3 sequences are present, roughly 44% being singletons, with the ten largest covering about 21%. At least 6.5 million PBMCs were isolated per sample. Germline V gene data show CDR1 as SGHTA and CDR2 as FQGNSA. This CDR3 contains 13 residues. Turning to this clonotype: The antigen remains unidentified.

The TCR sequence derives from a man between 60 and 75 years old in good health. The specimen sequenced was blood. The rearrangement joins TRBV7-2 to TRBJ2-7, with D possibly TRBD2 on 6 matching bases. The J call is in doubt because the DNA end fits TRBJ2-5 better. In DNA form, the CDR3 reads TGTGCCAGCAGCCCGACGGGGGTGGGGACCCAGTACTTC. This gives the protein CASSPTGVGTQYF.